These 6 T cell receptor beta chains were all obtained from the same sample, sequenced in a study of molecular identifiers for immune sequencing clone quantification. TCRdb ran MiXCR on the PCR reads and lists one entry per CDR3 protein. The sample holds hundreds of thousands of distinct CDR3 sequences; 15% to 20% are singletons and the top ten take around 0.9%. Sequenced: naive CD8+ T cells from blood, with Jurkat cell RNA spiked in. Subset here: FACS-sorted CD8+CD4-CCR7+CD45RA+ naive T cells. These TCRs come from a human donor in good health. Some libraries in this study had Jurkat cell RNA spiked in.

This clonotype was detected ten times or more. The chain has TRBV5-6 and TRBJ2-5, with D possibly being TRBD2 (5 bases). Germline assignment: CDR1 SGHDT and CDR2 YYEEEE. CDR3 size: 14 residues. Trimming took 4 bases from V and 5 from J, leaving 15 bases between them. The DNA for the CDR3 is TGTGCCAGCAGCGGAATCTCGGGGATTGAGACCCAGTACTTC. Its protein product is CASSGISGIETQYF.

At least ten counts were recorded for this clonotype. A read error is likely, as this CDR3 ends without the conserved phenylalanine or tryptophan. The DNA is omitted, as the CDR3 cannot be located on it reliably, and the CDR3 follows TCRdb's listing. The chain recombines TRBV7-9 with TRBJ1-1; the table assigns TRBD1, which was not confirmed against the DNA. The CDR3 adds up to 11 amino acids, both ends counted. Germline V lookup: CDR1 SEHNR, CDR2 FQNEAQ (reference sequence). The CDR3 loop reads CASSLGSGDIG.

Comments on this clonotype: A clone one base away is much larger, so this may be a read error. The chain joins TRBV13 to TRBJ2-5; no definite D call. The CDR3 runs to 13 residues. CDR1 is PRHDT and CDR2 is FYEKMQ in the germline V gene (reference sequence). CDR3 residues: CGSSFGSGETQYF. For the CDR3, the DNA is TGTGGCAGCAGCTTTGGTTCCGGAGAGACCCAGTACTTC.

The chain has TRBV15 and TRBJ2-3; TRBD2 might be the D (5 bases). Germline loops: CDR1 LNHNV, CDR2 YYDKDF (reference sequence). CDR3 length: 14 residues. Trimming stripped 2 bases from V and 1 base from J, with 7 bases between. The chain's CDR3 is CATSRLAGTDTQYF. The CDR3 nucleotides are TGTGCCACCAGCAGACTAGCCGGCACAGATACGCAGTATTTT.

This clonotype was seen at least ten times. For the CDR3, the DNA is TGTGCCAGCAGCCAAGGAACACAGGGGGCGACCCAGTACTTC. Amino acid sequence: CASSQGTQGATQYF. The V gene is TRBV3-1, the J gene TRBJ2-5; 9 bases match TRBD1. Losses at the gene ends were 1 base for V and 7 bases for J; bases not matched to a gene: 4. Germline loops: CDR1 LGHDT, CDR2 YNNKEL (reference sequence). The CDR3 extends over 14 amino acids.

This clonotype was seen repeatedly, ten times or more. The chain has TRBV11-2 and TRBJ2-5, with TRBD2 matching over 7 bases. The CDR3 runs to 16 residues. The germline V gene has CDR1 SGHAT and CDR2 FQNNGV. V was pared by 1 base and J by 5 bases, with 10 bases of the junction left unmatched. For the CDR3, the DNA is TGTGCCAGCAGCTTAGGGATGGCGGGAGCGGGCGAGACCCAGTACTTC. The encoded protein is CASSLGMAGAGETQYF.